Presented here are 7 T cell receptor beta chains from one specimen sequenced in a study of CD8+ T cells in alopecia areata. Stated treatment: oral pan-JAK inhibitor, 5-10 mg twice daily. RNA was isolated and reverse transcribed to cDNA, the sequencing template. Method: immunoSEQ multiplex PCR; TCRdb's copy keeps in-frame clones and lacks some. The table lists about 200,000 clones, around three fifths of them singletons. This specimen was CD4+ T cells sorted from blood, taken at week 4, from a patient treated with tofacitinib. The receptor set was obtained from a human donor with alopecia areata.

CDR3 sequence (DNA): TGTGCCAGCAGCTCCCAGTACCGCAGGACCCTGGGGGACGAGCAGTACTTC. Amino acids: CASSSQYRRTLGDEQYF. The rearrangement joins TRBV13 to TRBJ2-7; D is tentatively TRBD1 or TRBD2 (5 bases each). CDR1 is PRHDT, CDR2 FYEKMQ, per germline (reference sequence). CDR3 length equals 17 residues. V was clipped by 4 bases and J by 5 bases, with 24 bases between them.

This sequence joins TRBV30 and TRBJ1-5; tentative D call: TRBD1 (5 bases). Germline V gene data show CDR1 as GTSNPN and CDR2 as SVGIG (reference sequence). V shed 2 bases and J shed 2 bases, with 10 bases lying between them. This CDR3 has 14 amino acids. The CDR3 sequence: CAWSMWGGNQPQHF. Here the CDR3 DNA reads TGTGCCTGGAGTATGTGGGGGGGCAATCAGCCCCAGCATTTT. Based on the CDR3 plus reference TRBV30 and TRBJ1-5, the full variable domain is SQTIHQWPATLVQPVGSPLSLECTVEGTSNPNLYWYRQAAGRGLQLLFYSVGIGQISSEVPQNLSASRPQDRQFILSSKKLLLSDSGFYLCAWSMWGGNQPQHFGDGTRLSIL.

The CDR3 nucleotides are TGCGCCAGCAGCCAAGGGGTGGACGAGGCCTATGGCTACACCTTC. This gives the protein CASSQGVDEAYGYTF. The chain employs TRBV4-3 and TRBJ1-2; no clear D gene. From germline, CDR1 is LGHNA and CDR2 YSLEER. CDR3 length equals 15 residues. V shed 1 base and J shed 4 bases, with 13 bases lying between them.

The chain is built from TRBV5-4 and TRBJ2-1, with D possibly being TRBD1 or TRBD2 (5 bases each). The CDR3 extends over 15 amino acids. Trimming removed 4 bases at V and 8 bases at J, with 19 bases between. The germline gives CDR1 SGHNT, CDR2 YYREEE (reference sequence). The CDR3 nucleotides are TGTGCCAGCAGCCCCACCCCCGGGACGCGGGATGAGCAGTTCTTC. It codes for CASSPTPGTRDEQFF.

The chain couples TRBV30 to TRBJ2-1, with 7 positions matching TRBD2. After removal of 5 bases from V and 5 bases from J, the junction contained 12 bases not matched to a gene. The CDR3 covers 15 residues. The germline CDR1 and CDR2 sequences are GTSNPN and SVGIG (reference sequence). CDR3 protein: CAWFVGAGWHNEQFF. In nucleotides, the CDR3 is TGTGCCTGGTTCGTGGGAGCGGGGTGGCACAATGAGCAGTTCTTC. Full variable domain (rest looked up from reference TRBV30 and TRBJ2-1): SQTIHQWPATLVQPVGSPLSLECTVEGTSNPNLYWYRQAAGRGLQLLFYSVGIGQISSEVPQNLSASRPQDRQFILSSKKLLLSDSGFYLCAWFVGAGWHNEQFFGPGTRLTVL.

The chain combines TRBV9 with TRBJ2-3, with 9 bases aligning to TRBD2. V lost 0 bases and J lost 2; bases outside the gene matches: 4. Germline V gene data show CDR1 as SGDLS and CDR2 as YYNGEE. This CDR3 region has 16 residues. The CDR3 coding sequence is TGTGCCAGCAGCGTAGGGGTAGCGGGGGCCACAGATACGCAGTATTTT. It codes for CASSVGVAGATDTQYF.

The chain uses TRBV30 and TRBJ2-3; unclear D gene. The length of the CDR3 is 12 residues. Germline V lookup: CDR1 GTSNPN, CDR2 SVGIG (reference sequence). Trimming stripped 1 base from V and 6 bases from J, with 8 bases between. The CDR3 nucleotides are TGTGCCTGGAGTGCCATTTGGGATACGCAGTATTTT. Encoded protein: CAWSAIWDTQYF.